This TCR beta chain stems from a study of vaccination effects on CD4 cells after COVID-19. Whole-study findings and limits: Marked clonal contraction was seen in infection- and vaccine-induced clones late after vaccination.

Germline loops: CDR1 LGHDT, CDR2 YNNKEL (reference sequence). The V and J ends lost 3 bases and 2 bases respectively, with 7 bases between them. The CDR3 is made up of 13 amino acids. About this clone itself: Its antigen is not known.

The authors isolated CD4+ T cells after roughly eleven days of culture. Negative nucleocapsid antibody tests before and after vaccination confirmed no previous SARS-CoV-2 infection. TCRdb's copy holds only in-frame clones and misses some; the assay was immunoSEQ multiplex PCR. The sample has under 30,000 clones; about 60% are singletons. This receptor was identified in a human donor who received a COVID-19 vaccine. The chain is built from TRBV3-1 (or the pseudogene TRBV3-2) and TRBJ2-5; D is unresolved. The sample here was CD4+ T cells from PBMCs cultured without peptide, taken before COVID-19 vaccination. The CDR3 here is CASSQGLQETQYF. CDR3 coding DNA: TGTGCCAGCAGCCAGGGTCTTCAAGAGACCCAGTACTTC.